This T cell receptor beta chain was obtained from a study of cytomegalovirus exposure and HLA in healthy donors. Study summary: Prior work identified some 120 million unique TCR beta sequences in approximately 180 million T cells. General study results and limits: Follow-up analysis found HLA locus-dependent TCR association rates, highest for DRB1 and lowest for HLA-C. Later analysis suggested most CMV-associated TCR beta chains were HLA-restricted.

Healthy bone marrow donors supplied every sample. Primers for the PCR totalled 60 Vbeta and 13 Jbeta. Profiling relied on immunoSEQ multiplex PCR, and the TCRdb table lists in-frame clones only, not all of them. The listing contains about 200,000 clones. Points on this clone: Its matching antigen is unknown.

The CDR3 covers 14 residues. Germline CDR1 and CDR2: MDHEN and SYDVKM. Trimming took 3 bases from V and 2 from J, leaving 9 bases between them. The source is a boy younger than 18 in good health and CMV-seronegative. The sequencing sample was made of PBMCs. The chain links TRBV28 to TRBJ2-3; the D is unclear. As DNA, the CDR3 is TGTGCCAGCAGTTTGGAAGCGATCACAGATACGCAGTATTTT. It yields the protein CASSLEAITDTQYF.